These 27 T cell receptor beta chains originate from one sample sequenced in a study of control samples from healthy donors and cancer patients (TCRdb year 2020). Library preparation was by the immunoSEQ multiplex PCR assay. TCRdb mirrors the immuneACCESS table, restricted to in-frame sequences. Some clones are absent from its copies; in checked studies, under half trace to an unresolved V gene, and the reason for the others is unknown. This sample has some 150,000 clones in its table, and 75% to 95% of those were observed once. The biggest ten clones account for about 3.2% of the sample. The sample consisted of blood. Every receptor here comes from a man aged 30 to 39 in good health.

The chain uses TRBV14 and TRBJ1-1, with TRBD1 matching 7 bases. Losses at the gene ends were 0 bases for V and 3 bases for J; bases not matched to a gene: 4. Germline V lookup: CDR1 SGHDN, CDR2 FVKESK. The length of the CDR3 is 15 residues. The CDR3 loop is CASSQDNQGDTEAFF. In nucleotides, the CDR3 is TGTGCCAGCAGCCAAGATAATCAGGGGGACACTGAAGCTTTCTTT.

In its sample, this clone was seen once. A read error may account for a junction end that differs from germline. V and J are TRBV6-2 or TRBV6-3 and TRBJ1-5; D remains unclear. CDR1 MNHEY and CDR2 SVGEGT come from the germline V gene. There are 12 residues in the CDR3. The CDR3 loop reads CASSYSNYAVDF. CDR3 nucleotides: TGTGCCAGCAGTTACTCGAATTACGCTGTCGATTTT.

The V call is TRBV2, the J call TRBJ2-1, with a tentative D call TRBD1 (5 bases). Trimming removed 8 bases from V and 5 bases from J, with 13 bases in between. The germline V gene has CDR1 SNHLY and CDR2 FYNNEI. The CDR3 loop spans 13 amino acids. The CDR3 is CASAGLRHNEQFF. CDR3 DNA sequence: TGTGCCAGCGCAGGGCTACGGCACAATGAGCAGTTCTTC.

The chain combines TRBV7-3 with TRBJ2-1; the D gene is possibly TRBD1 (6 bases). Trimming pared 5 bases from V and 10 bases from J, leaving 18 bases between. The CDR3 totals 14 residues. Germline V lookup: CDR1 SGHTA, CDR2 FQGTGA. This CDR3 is CASSLSDSFGEQFF. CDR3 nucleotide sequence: TGTGCCAGCAGCCTATCGGACAGCTTCGGGGAGCAGTTCTTC.

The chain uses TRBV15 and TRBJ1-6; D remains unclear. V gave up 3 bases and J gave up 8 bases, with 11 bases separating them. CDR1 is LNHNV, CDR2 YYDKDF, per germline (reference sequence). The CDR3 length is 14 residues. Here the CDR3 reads CATSSGADHSPLHF. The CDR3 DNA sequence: TGTGCCACCAGCAGTGGAGCGGACCATTCACCCCTCCACTTT.

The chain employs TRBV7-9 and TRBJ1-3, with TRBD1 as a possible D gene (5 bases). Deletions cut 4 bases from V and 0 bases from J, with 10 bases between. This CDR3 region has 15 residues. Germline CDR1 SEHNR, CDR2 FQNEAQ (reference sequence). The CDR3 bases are TGTGCCAGCAGCTCGGGACTGAACTCTGGAAACACCATATATTTT. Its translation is CASSSGLNSGNTIYF.

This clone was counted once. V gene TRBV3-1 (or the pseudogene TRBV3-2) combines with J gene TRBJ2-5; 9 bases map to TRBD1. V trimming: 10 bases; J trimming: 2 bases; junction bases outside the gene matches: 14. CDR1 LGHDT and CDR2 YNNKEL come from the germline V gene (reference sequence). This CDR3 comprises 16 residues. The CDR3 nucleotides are TGTGCCACCCTAGGTGGACAGGGGATGGGGCAAGAGACCCAGTACTTC. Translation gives CATLGGQGMGQETQYF.

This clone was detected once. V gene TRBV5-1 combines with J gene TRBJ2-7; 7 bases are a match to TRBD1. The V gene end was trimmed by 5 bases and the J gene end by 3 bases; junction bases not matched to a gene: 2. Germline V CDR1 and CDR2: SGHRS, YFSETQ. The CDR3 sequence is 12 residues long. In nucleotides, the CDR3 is TGCGCCAGCAGACCAGGGGGCTACGAGCAGTACTTC. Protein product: CASRPGGYEQYF.

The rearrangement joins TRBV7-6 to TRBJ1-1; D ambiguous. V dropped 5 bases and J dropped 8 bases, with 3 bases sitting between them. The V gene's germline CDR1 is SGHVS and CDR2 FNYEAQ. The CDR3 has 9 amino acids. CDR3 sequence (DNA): TGTGCCAGCAGCCCCGAAGCTTTCTTT. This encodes CASSPEAFF.

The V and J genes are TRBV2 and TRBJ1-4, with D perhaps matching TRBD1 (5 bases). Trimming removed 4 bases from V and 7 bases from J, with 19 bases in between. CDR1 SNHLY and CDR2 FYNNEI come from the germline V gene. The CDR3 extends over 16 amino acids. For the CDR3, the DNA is TGTGCCAGCAGTGTCGGCCAGCGGGGCCTCGGTGAAAAACTGTTTTTT. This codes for CASSVGQRGLGEKLFF.

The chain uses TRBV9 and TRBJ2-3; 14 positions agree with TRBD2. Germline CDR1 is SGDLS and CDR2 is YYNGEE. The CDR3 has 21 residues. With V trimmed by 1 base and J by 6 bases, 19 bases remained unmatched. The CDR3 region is CASSVKVPRLRLAGGPDTQYF. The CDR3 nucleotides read TGTGCCAGCAGCGTAAAGGTCCCGAGGCTTCGACTAGCGGGGGGGCCGGATACGCAGTATTTT. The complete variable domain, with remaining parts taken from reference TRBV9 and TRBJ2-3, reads DSGVTQTPKHLITATGQRVTLRCSPRSGDLSVYWYQQSLDQGLQFLIQYYNGEERAKGNILERFSAQQFPDLHSELNLSSLELGDSALYFCASSVKVPRLRLAGGPDTQYFGPGTRLTVL.

The DNA for the CDR3 is TGTGCCAGCAGTTTAGGGGTCAAGCCCCAGCATTTT. Residues: CASSLGVKPQHF. The J gene is TRBJ1-5, the V gene TRBV12-3 or TRBV12-4; D gene ambiguous. Trimming shortened V by 1 base and J by 8 bases, and 6 bases separated the two germline ends. The CDR3 totals 12 residues.

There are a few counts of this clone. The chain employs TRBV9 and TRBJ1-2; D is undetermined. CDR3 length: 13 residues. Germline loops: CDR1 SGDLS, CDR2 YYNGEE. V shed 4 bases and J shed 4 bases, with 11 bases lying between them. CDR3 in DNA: TGTGCCAGCAGCCCAGCCCTGGTCTATGGCTACACCTTC. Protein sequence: CASSPALVYGYTF.

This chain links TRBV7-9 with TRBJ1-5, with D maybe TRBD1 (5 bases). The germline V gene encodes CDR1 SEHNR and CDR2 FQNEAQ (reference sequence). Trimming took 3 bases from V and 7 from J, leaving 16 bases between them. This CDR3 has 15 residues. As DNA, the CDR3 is TGTGCCAGCAGCTTTGCAGGGCTGGGTGGGCAGCCCCAGCATTTT. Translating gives CASSFAGLGGQPQHF.

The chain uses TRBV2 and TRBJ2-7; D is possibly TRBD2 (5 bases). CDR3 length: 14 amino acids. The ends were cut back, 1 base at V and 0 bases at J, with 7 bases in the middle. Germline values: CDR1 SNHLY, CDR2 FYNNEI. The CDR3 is CASSEVGSSYEQYF. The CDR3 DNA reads TGTGCCAGCAGTGAAGTGGGGAGCTCCTACGAGCAGTACTTC. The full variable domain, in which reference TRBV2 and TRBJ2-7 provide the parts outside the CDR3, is EPEVTQTPSHQVTQMGQEVILRCVPISNHLYFYWYRQILGQKVEFLVSFYNNEISEKSEIFDDQFSVERPDGSNFTLKIRSTKLEDSAMYFCASSEVGSSYEQYFGPGTRLTVT.

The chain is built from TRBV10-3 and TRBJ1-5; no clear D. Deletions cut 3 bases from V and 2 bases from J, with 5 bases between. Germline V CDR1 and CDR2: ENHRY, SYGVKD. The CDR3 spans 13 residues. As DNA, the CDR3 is TGTGCCATCAGTGACCAGGGCAATCAGCCCCAGCATTTT. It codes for CAISDQGNQPQHF.

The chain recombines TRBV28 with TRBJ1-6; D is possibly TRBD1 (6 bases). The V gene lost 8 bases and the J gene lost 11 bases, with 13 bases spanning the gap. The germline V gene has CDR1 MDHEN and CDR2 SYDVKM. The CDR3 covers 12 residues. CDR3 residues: CASGGRGPPLHF. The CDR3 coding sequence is TGTGCCAGCGGAGGCAGGGGCCCACCCCTCCACTTT.

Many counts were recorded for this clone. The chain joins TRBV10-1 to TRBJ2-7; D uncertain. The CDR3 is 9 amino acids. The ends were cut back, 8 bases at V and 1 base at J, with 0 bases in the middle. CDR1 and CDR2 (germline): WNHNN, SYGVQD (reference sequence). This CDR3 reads CASSYEQYF. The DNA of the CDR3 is TGCGCCAGCTCCTACGAGCAGTACTTC.

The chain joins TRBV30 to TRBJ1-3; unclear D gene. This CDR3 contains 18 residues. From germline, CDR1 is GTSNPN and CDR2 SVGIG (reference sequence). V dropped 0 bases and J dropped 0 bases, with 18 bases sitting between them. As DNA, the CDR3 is TGTGCCTGGAGTGTCTTGTCCGGACTAACGGACTCTGGAAACACCATATATTTT. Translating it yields CAWSVLSGLTDSGNTIYF.

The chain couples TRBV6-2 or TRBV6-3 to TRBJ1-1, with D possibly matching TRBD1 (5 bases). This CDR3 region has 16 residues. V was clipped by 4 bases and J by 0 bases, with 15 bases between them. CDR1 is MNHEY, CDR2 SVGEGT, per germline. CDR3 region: CASSLQDSYMNTEAFF. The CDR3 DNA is TGTGCCAGCAGTTTACAAGACAGTTACATGAACACTGAAGCTTTCTTT.

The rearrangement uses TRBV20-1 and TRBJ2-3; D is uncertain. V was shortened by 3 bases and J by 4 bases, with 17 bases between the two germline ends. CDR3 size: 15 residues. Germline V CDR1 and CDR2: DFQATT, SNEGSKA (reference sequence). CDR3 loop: CSASFHPALADTQYF. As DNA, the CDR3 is TGCAGTGCTAGTTTCCATCCAGCTTTGGCAGATACGCAGTATTTT.

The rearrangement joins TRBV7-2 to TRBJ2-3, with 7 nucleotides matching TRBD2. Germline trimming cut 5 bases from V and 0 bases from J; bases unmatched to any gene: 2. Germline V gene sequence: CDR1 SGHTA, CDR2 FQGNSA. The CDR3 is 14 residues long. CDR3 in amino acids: CASSGDYSTDTQYF. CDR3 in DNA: TGTGCCAGCAGCGGGGACTACAGCACAGATACGCAGTATTTT.

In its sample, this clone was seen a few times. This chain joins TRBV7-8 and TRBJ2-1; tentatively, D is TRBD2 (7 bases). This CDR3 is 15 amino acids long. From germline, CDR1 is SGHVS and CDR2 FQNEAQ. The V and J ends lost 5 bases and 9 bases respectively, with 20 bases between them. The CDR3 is CASSPGAGVLGEQFF. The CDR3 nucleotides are TGTGCCAGCAGCCCGGGGGCGGGGGTTTTAGGTGAGCAGTTCTTC.

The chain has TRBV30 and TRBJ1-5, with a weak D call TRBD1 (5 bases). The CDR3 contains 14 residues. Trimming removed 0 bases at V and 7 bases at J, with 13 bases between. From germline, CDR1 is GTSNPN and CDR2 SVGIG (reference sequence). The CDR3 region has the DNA TGTGCCTGGAGTGTACCCGGGGGAAGGCAGCCCCAGCATTTT. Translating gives CAWSVPGGRQPQHF.

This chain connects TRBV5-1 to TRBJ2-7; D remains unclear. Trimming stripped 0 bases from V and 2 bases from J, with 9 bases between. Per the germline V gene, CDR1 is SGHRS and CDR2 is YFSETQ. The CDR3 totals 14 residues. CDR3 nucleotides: TGCGCCAGCAGCTTGGGGGTAGACCCCTACGAGCAGTACTTC. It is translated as CASSLGVDPYEQYF.

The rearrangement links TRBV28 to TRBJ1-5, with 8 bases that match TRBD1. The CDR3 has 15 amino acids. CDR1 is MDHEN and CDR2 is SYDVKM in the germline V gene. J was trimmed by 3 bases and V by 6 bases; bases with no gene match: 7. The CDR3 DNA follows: TGTGCCAGCAGAAACACAGGGGGTTACAATCAGCCCCAGCATTTT. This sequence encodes CASRNTGGYNQPQHF.

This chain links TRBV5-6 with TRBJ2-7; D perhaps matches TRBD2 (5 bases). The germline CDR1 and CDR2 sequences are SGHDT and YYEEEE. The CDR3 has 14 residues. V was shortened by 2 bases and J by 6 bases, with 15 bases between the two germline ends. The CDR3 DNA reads TGTGCCAGCAGCTTACCCGGACTTTTCAGCGAGCAGTACTTC. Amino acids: CASSLPGLFSEQYF.